This T cell receptor beta chain was recovered during a study of cytomegalovirus exposure and HLA in healthy donors. Notes on the study in general: In vitro, three CMV-associated chains proved specific for CMV antigens.

Libraries were prepared by immunoSEQ multiplex PCR; TCRdb keeps only in-frame clonotypes and omits some of them. The sample carries 150,000 to 200,000 clones, less than 90% recorded once. Germline CDR1 and CDR2: MGHRA and YSYEKL. After removal of 2 bases from V and 0 bases from J, the junction contained 7 bases not matched to a gene. CDR3 length equals 20 residues. Regarding this clone: As yet, its antigen is unknown.

This TCR was sampled from a woman aged 18-35 years in good health and CMV-seronegative. Material for sequencing was PBMCs. The chain recombines TRBV4-1 with TRBJ2-1, with TRBD2 matching over 16 bases. CDR3 amino acids: CASSQTGTSGRAPSYNEQFF. CDR3 coding DNA: TGCGCCAGCAGCCAAACCGGGACTAGCGGGAGGGCCCCCTCCTACAATGAGCAGTTCTTC.